These 28 T cell receptor beta chains originate from one sample sequenced in a study of T cells in pancreatic ductal adenocarcinoma. TCRdb's copy holds only in-frame clones and misses some; the assay was immunoSEQ multiplex PCR. The sample has 97,000 or so clones, 90% to 95% seen once. Surgery without prior neoadjuvant therapy was the treatment of the selected pancreatic ductal adenocarcinoma patients. The sequenced material came from PBMCs. Receptors originate from a human donor with pancreatic ductal adenocarcinoma.

This rearrangement joins TRBV15 to TRBJ1-1; D is undetermined. With 5 bases removed from V and 0 bases from J, the gap between germline ends came to 7 bases. CDR3 length: 13 residues. Looked up from germline, CDR1 is LNHNV and CDR2 is YYDKDF (reference sequence). CDR3 bases: TGTGCCACCAGCGTACAGATGAACACTGAAGCTTTCTTT. Residues: CATSVQMNTEAFF.

This chain connects TRBV18 to TRBJ1-2, with unresolved D. Between the trimmed V and J ends, which lost 1 base and 0 bases, there was a span of 15 bases. The CDR3 length is 17 residues. CDR1 is KGHSH and CDR2 is LQKENI in the germline V gene. CDR3 in amino acids: CASSPLGRDYANYGYTF. Here the CDR3 DNA reads TGTGCCAGCTCACCACTAGGACGGGATTACGCTAACTATGGCTACACCTTC.

The V call is TRBV6-1, the J call TRBJ2-3, with 10 nucleotides matching TRBD2. V lost 11 bases and J lost 2; bases outside the gene matches: 4. The CDR3 is made up of 13 amino acids. Germline-derived CDR1 and CDR2 are MNHNS and SASEGT. This chain's CDR3 is CAVGTSDTDTQYF. CDR3 DNA sequence: TGTGCCGTTGGGACTAGCGACACAGATACGCAGTATTTT.

This clone was recorded only once. This chain links TRBV4-3 with TRBJ2-3; D gene uncertain. Germline CDR1 and CDR2: LGHNA and YSLEER. Between the trimmed V and J ends, which lost 0 bases and 0 bases, there was a span of 10 bases. This CDR3 contains 16 residues. CDR3 amino acids: CASSQEARSSTDTQYF. The CDR3 nucleotides are TGCGCCAGCAGCCAAGAGGCCAGATCTAGCACAGATACGCAGTATTTT.

This chain joins TRBV20-1 and TRBJ2-5; tentative D call: TRBD2 (6 bases). Per germline, CDR1 DFQATT and CDR2 SNEGSKA (reference sequence). The CDR3 contains 11 residues. V lost 7 bases and J 5 bases, leaving 11 bases between the germline ends. The CDR3, as DNA: TGCAGTGTTCCGGGAGAGGAGACCCAGTACTTC. This codes for CSVPGEETQYF.

V is TRBV9 and J is TRBJ2-2; D is undetermined. The length of the CDR3 is 14 residues. V lost 6 bases and J 5 bases, leaving 14 bases between the germline ends. The germline CDR1 and CDR2 sequences are SGDLS and YYNGEE. The CDR3 reads CASTALETTGELFF. DNA of the CDR3: TGTGCCAGCACCGCGCTAGAGACTACCGGGGAGCTGTTTTTT.

The rearrangement links TRBV29-1 to TRBJ2-2, with 9 bases identical to TRBD1. In germline, CDR1 is SQVTM, CDR2 ANQGSEA. V trimming: 4 bases; J trimming: 4 bases; junction bases outside the gene matches: 4. CDR3 length equals 14 residues. DNA of the CDR3: TGCAGCGTTGGAAGGACAGGGGTCACCGGGGAGCTGTTTTTT. Protein product: CSVGRTGVTGELFF.

V is TRBV7-3 and J is TRBJ2-1, with D possibly matching TRBD2 (6 bases). V lost 5 bases and J lost 7, with 12 bases in between. CDR3 length: 13 amino acids. CDR1 is SGHTA and CDR2 is FQGTGA in the germline V gene. The CDR3, as DNA: TGTGCCAGCAGCGTTAGCGGAGGGAATGAGCAGTTCTTC. This gives the protein CASSVSGGNEQFF.

The chain carries TRBV29-1 and TRBJ1-4, with D perhaps matching TRBD1 (6 bases). The CDR3 spans 15 residues. Per the germline V gene, CDR1 is SQVTM and CDR2 is ANQGSEA. The V and J ends lost 7 bases and 0 bases respectively, with 15 bases between them. The CDR3 sequence is CSAQGSQTTNEKLFF. The CDR3 coding sequence is TGCAGCGCCCAGGGGAGCCAAACAACTAATGAAAAACTGTTTTTT.

This clone was found once. The chain combines TRBV5-1 with TRBJ2-5; no definite D call. The germline CDR1 and CDR2 sequences are SGHRS and YFSETQ. The CDR3 covers 15 residues. Deletions cut 0 bases from V and 0 bases from J, with 9 bases between. The CDR3 loop is CASSLATRYQETQYF. For the CDR3, the DNA is TGCGCCAGCAGCTTGGCCACCAGGTACCAAGAGACCCAGTACTTC.

The CDR3 reads CASSHRDSLGGELFF. DNA for the CDR3: TGTGCCAGCAGCCACCGGGACAGTTTAGGCGGGGAGCTGTTTTTT. The chain links TRBV12-1 to TRBJ2-2; the D segment call TRBD1 is taken from the table without a DNA check. TRBV12-1 is a documented pseudogene. The length of the CDR3 is 15 residues.

The chain combines TRBV11-2 with TRBJ2-2; 8 nucleotides align to TRBD1. CDR1 and CDR2 (germline): SGHAT, FQNNGV. The length of the CDR3 is 15 residues. Trimming cost V 1 base and J 6 bases; bases outside gene matches: 4. The CDR3 DNA is TGTGCCAGCAGCTTAGGGACAGGGTGGGCCGGGGAGCTGTTTTTT. Encoded protein: CASSLGTGWAGELFF.

This rearrangement joins TRBV27 to TRBJ2-7; D is ambiguous. Per the germline V gene, CDR1 is MNHEY and CDR2 is SMNVEV (reference sequence). Trimming stripped 8 bases from V and 3 bases from J, with 17 bases between. The CDR3 length is 14 residues. The CDR3: CASRRLDQYYEQYF. CDR3 in DNA: TGTGCCAGCCGACGGCTAGATCAGTACTACGAGCAGTACTTC.

The chain links TRBV7-9 to TRBJ2-7; possibly TRBD1 for D (5 bases). This CDR3 contains 15 residues. V was shortened by 5 bases and J by 0 bases, with 14 bases between the two germline ends. The germline V gene encodes CDR1 SEHNR and CDR2 FQNEAQ (reference sequence). The DNA of the CDR3 is TGTGCCAGCAGCCGCGGACATCAGGACTCCTACGAGCAGTACTTC. This translates into CASSRGHQDSYEQYF. Based on the CDR3 plus reference TRBV7-9 and TRBJ2-7, the full variable domain is DTGVSQNPRHKITKRGQNVTFRCDPISEHNRLYWYRQTLGQGPEFLTYFQNEAQLEKSRLLSDRFSAERPKGSFSTLEIQRTEQGDSAMYLCASSRGHQDSYEQYFGPGTRLTVT.

This chain links TRBV5-1 with TRBJ2-7, with 10 nucleotides matching TRBD1. With 5 bases clipped from V and 5 bases from J, the junction kept 7 bases outside the gene matches. The CDR3 contains 14 residues. Germline V gene sequence: CDR1 SGHRS, CDR2 YFSETQ. The CDR3 sequence is CASRTGTGVDEQYF. The CDR3 region has the DNA TGCGCCAGCAGAACCGGGACAGGGGTCGACGAGCAGTACTTC.

V gene TRBV6-5 combines with J gene TRBJ2-1, with D hard to call. CDR3 size: 13 residues. CDR1 is MNHEY and CDR2 is SVGAGI in the germline V gene. Trimming cost V 6 bases and J 8 bases, with 14 bases left between them. In DNA, the CDR3 is TGTGCCAGCAGCTCACAAAACACCGATGAGCAGTTCTTC. Translation gives CASSSQNTDEQFF.

This clone showed up just once. This sequence joins TRBV5-1 and TRBJ2-7; D is perhaps TRBD2 (5 bases). V was pared by 0 bases and J by 4 bases, with 11 bases between. Germline V gives CDR1 SGHRS, CDR2 YFSETQ. CDR3 size: 14 residues. The CDR3 spells CASSLGRVGYEQYF. The DNA for the CDR3 is TGCGCCAGCAGCTTGGGGCGGGTCGGATACGAGCAGTACTTC.

The V and J genes are TRBV28 and TRBJ2-7, with TRBD1 as a possible D gene (6 bases). This CDR3 comprises 14 residues. The germline V and J ends were trimmed by 6 bases and 4 bases, with 16 bases remaining between them. Per the germline V gene, CDR1 is MDHEN and CDR2 is SYDVKM. The DNA of the CDR3 is TGTGCCAGCAGAAATCCGGGACAAAATTACGAGCAGTACTTC. Encoded protein: CASRNPGQNYEQYF. Full variable domain (rest looked up from reference TRBV28 and TRBJ2-7): DVKVTQSSRYLVKRTGEKVFLECVQDMDHENMFWYRQDPGLGLRLIYFSYDVKMKEKGDIPEGYSVSREKKERFSLILESASTNQTSMYLCASRNPGQNYEQYFGPGTRLTVT.

The J gene is TRBJ2-7, the V gene TRBV6-5; TRBD2 might be the D (6 bases). The CDR3 spans 15 residues. Per the germline V gene, CDR1 is MNHEY and CDR2 is SVGAGI. V lost 2 bases to trimming and J lost 0 bases, with 11 bases between them. The CDR3: CASSYGGVSSYEQYF. The CDR3 DNA reads as TGTGCCAGCAGTTACGGAGGGGTAAGCTCCTACGAGCAGTACTTC.

The table lists this clone with a count of one. The chain has TRBV7-9 and TRBJ2-2, with 14 bases that match TRBD2. The CDR3 contains 18 residues. After removal of 4 bases from V and 4 bases from J, the junction contained 8 bases not matched to a gene. The germline CDR1 and CDR2 sequences are SEHNR and FQNEAQ (reference sequence). The CDR3 spells CASSSGLAGVGFTGELFF. CDR3 coding DNA: TGTGCCAGCAGCTCGGGACTAGCGGGAGTAGGGTTCACCGGGGAGCTGTTTTTT.

The chain has TRBV2 and TRBJ2-5, with TRBD1 matching over 7 bases. The CDR3 covers 13 residues. Looked up from germline, CDR1 is SNHLY and CDR2 is FYNNEI. With V trimmed by 6 bases and J by 4 bases, 5 bases remained unmatched. Written as DNA, the CDR3 is TGTGCCAGCAGGGTTTCAGGGGGAGAGACCCAGTACTTC. This translates into CASRVSGGETQYF.

The chain links TRBV9 to TRBJ2-3; 9 bases line up with TRBD1. Unmatched junction bases numbered 9, after V lost 3 bases and J lost 4 bases. The CDR3 has 16 amino acids. Germline V lookup: CDR1 SGDLS, CDR2 YYNGEE. The CDR3 nucleotides read TGTGCCAGCAGCGCCACCGGGACAGGGACTCCAGATACGCAGTATTTT. This encodes CASSATGTGTPDTQYF.

The CDR3 here is CASSLWGSGIETQYF. CDR3 nucleotides: TGTGCCAGCAGCTTATGGGGTTCGGGGATAGAGACCCAGTACTTC. V usage is TRBV5-8 and J usage is TRBJ2-5; a weak D match, TRBD2 (5 bases). The CDR3 runs 15 residues. The germline gives CDR1 SGHTS, CDR2 YDEGEE. V was shortened by 2 bases and J by 4 bases, with 15 bases between the two germline ends.

In this sample, this clone turned up once. The V and J genes are TRBV5-1 and TRBJ2-1; 11 nucleotides match TRBD2. Germline CDR1 SGHRS, CDR2 YFSETQ. J gave up 4 bases and V 4 bases, and 7 bases lay outside the gene matches. CDR3 length: 16 residues. This chain's CDR3 is CASSRPGTSGYNEQFF. CDR3 bases: TGCGCCAGCAGCCGTCCCGGGACTAGCGGATACAATGAGCAGTTCTTC.

This clone was seen once. This chain uses TRBV27 with TRBJ2-3; 8 bases agree with TRBD1. The CDR3 spans 15 residues. Trimming cost V 7 bases and J 7 bases; bases outside gene matches: 13. The germline gives CDR1 MNHEY, CDR2 SMNVEV (reference sequence). CDR3 sequence: CASTRWGQVSNTQYF. In nucleotides, the CDR3 is TGTGCCAGCACTCGATGGGGACAGGTCTCAAATACGCAGTATTTT.

The chain carries TRBV5-1 and TRBJ2-2, with 7 bases that match TRBD2. CDR3 length: 15 residues. Germline V gene data show CDR1 as SGHRS and CDR2 as YFSETQ. Trimming removed 7 bases from V and 4 bases from J; junction bases left unmatched: 10. CDR3 loop: CASSSRGDGTGELFF. The CDR3 DNA is TGCGCCAGCTCCTCCCGGGGGGATGGCACCGGGGAGCTGTTTTTT.

This rearrangement joins TRBV19 to TRBJ2-1; 12 positions agree with TRBD2. This CDR3 spans 18 amino acids. CDR1 and CDR2 (germline): LNHDA, SQIVND (reference sequence). The ends lost 3 bases at V and 3 bases at J; junction bases unmatched: 9. CDR3 coding DNA: TGTGCCAGTAGTATCACACTAGCGGGAGGATATTACTACAATGAGCAGTTCTTC. It is translated as CASSITLAGGYYYNEQFF. Filled out from reference TRBV19 and TRBJ2-1, the complete variable domain reads DGGITQSPKYLFRKEGQNVTLSCEQNLNHDAMYWYRQDPGQGLRLIYYSQIVNDFQKGDIAEGYSVSREKKESFPLTVTSAQKNPTAFYLCASSITLAGGYYYNEQFFGPGTRLTVL.

In its sample, this clone was seen a few times. V is TRBV30 and J is TRBJ1-1, with 9 bases identical to TRBD1. Germline CDR1 is GTSNPN and CDR2 is SVGIG (reference sequence). The CDR3 spans 14 residues. The V segment lost 5 bases and the J segment 0 bases; nucleotides outside the gene matches: 4. The CDR3: CAWGTGPMNTEAFF. The CDR3, as DNA: TGTGCCTGGGGGACAGGGCCAATGAACACTGAAGCTTTCTTT. Drawing the rest from reference TRBV30 and TRBJ1-1, the complete variable domain is SQTIHQWPATLVQPVGSPLSLECTVEGTSNPNLYWYRQAAGRGLQLLFYSVGIGQISSEVPQNLSASRPQDRQFILSSKKLLLSDSGFYLCAWGTGPMNTEAFFGQGTRLTVV.